Sequencing of this T cell receptor beta chain was carried out in a study of blood T cell repertoires in COVID-19. Study as a whole: Acute-phase and convalescent COVID-19 samples originated in the United States, Italy and Spain. Nucleic acid was either cDNA or gDNA, and it came from T cells, B-cell-depleted T cells, or PBMCs.

In Seattle, patients joined the study during active infection and were tracked longitudinally. Authors' data handling: By means of reference gene primer amplification, nucleated cell counts were estimated. Clones were sequenced by immunoSEQ multiplex PCR, and TCRdb holds only the in-frame ones, with some missing. Clone size and the V and J calls come from that table; the DNA yielded D and trimming. There are some 220,000 clones in the sample; approximately 91% occur only once, and more than 0.65% lies in the top ten. Germline loops: CDR1 SGHKS, CDR2 YYEKEE (reference sequence). This CDR3 region has 14 residues. Trimming stripped 1 base from V and 0 bases from J, with 8 bases between.

The V call is TRBV5-5, the J call TRBJ2-7; weak D call: TRBD2 (5 bases). This TCR was sampled from a man aged 25 to 45 with COVID-19, enrolled during active disease. The sequenced sample consisted of peripheral blood. CDR3 amino acids: CASSLPRDSYEQYF. The CDR3, as DNA: TGTGCCAGCAGCTTGCCCCGGGACTCCTACGAGCAGTACTTC.